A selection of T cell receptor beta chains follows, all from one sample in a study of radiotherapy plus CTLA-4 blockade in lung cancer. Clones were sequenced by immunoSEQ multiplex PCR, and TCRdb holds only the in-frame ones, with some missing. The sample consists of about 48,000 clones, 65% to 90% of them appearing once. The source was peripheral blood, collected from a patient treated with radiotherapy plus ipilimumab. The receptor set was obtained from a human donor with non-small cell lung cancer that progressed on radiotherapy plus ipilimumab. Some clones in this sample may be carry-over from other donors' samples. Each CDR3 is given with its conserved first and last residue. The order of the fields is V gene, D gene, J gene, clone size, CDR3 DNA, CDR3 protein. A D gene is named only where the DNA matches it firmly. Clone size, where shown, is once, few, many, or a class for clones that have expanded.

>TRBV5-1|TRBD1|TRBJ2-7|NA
TGCGCCAGCAGCCGGACAGGGGGCGAGCAGTACTTC
CASSRTGGEQYF
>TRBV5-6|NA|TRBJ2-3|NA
TGTGCCAGCAGCTTGGCCAAGGGGTCAGATACGCAGTATTTT
CASSLAKGSDTQYF
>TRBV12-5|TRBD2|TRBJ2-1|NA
TGTGCTAGTGGTTTCGGGCGGGGGGGCAAAAACAATGAGCAGTTCTTC
CASGFGRGGKNNEQFF
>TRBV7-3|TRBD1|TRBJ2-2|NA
TGTGCCAGCAGCTTAACTCGTGGAACGACAGGGGGCTTCACCGGGGAGCTGTTTTTT
CASSLTRGTTGGFTGELFF
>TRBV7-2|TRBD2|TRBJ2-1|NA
TGTGCCAGCAGCCCACCGAGCGGGACCCCAGTTGAGCAGTTCTTC
CASSPPSGTPVEQFF
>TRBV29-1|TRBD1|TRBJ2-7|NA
TGCAGCGTTGAGCGACAGGGGCAGAGCGAGCAGTACTTC
CSVERQGQSEQYF
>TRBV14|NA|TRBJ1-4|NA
TGTGCCAGCAGCCAAGAGCTGGGACTAGGTGAAAAACTGTTTTTT
CASSQELGLGEKLFF
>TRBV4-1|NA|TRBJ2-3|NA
TGCGCCAGCAGCCAAGATCGGGGGCAGGGGGCAGATACGCAGTATTTT
CASSQDRGQGADTQYF
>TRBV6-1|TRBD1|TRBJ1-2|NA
TGTGCCAGCAGTGACAGGGGGCAAGAGGATGGCTACACCTTC
CASSDRGQEDGYTF
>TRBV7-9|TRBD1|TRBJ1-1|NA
TGTGCCAGCAGCTTAGGTCCTGGACAGGGATTGAACACTGAAGCTTTCTTT
CASSLGPGQGLNTEAFF
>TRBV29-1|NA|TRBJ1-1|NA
TGCAGCGTTGGTCCTGGGGGGGAAGCTTTCTTT
CSVGPGGEAFF
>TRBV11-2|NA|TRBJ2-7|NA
TGTGCCAGCAGCTTAGGACCGGGAAGCTCCTACGAGCAGTACTTC
CASSLGPGSSYEQYF
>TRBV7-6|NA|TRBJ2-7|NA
TGTGCCAGCAGCCCGAGTGGGGGAGGAGCCTACGAGCAGTACTTC
CASSPSGGGAYEQYF
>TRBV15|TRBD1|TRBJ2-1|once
TGTGCCACCAGCGACCCGACAGGGGATGAGCAGTTCTTC
CATSDPTGDEQFF
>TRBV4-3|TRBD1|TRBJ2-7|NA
TGCGCCAGCAGCCAAGATTACGGACAGGTGGACGAGCAGTACTTC
CASSQDYGQVDEQYF
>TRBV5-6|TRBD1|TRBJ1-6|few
TGTGCCAGCAGCCCGGACAGGAATTCACCCCTCCACTTT
CASSPDRNSPLHF
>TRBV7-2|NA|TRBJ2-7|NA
TGTGCCAGCAGCTTAGCGGGGGGAACCTACGAGCAGTACTTC
CASSLAGGTYEQYF
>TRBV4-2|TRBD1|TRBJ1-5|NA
TGTGCCAGCAGCCAAGATGGGACAGCTAAAGGGAACAATCAGCCCCAGCATTTT
CASSQDGTAKGNNQPQHF
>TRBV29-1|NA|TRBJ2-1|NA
TGCAGCGTTGAAGAGAACGGGAGAGACTCCTACAATGAGCAGTTCTTC
CSVEENGRDSYNEQFF
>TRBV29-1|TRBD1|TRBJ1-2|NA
TGCAGCGTTGAAGGACAGGGCCTCTATGGCTACACCTTC
CSVEGQGLYGYTF
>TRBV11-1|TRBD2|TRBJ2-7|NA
TGTGCCAGCAGAAGTAGCGGGATCCCCTACGAGCAGTACTTC
CASRSSGIPYEQYF
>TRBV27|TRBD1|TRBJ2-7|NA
TGTGCCAGCAGTGCAGGACAGGGGAGCTCCTACGAGCAGTACTTC
CASSAGQGSSYEQYF
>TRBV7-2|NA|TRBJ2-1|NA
TGTGCCAGCAGCTACAGCTATAGCTCCTACAATGAGCAGTTCTTC
CASSYSYSSYNEQFF
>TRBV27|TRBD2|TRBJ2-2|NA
TGTGCCAGCAGTTTAGGACTAGCGGGTGGTTCGAACACCGGGGAGCTGTTTTTT
CASSLGLAGGSNTGELFF
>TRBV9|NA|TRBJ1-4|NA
TGTGCCAGCAGCGTAGGTGGGTCGGGTGAAAAACTGTTTTTT
CASSVGGSGEKLFF
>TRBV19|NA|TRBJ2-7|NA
TGTGCCAGTAGTATTGGGGCAGACTCCTACGAGCAGTACTTC
CASSIGADSYEQYF
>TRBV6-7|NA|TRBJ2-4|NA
TGTGCCAGCAGTTACTCGGGGCTAGCCAAAAACATTCAGTACTTC
CASSYSGLAKNIQYF
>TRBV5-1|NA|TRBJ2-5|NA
TGCGCCAGCAGCTTGGTGCACGGCCAAGAGACCCAGTACTTC
CASSLVHGQETQYF
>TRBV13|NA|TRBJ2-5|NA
TGTGCCAGCAGCTCTGCGGAGGAGACCCAGTACTTC
CASSSAEETQYF
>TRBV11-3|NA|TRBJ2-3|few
TGTGCCAGCAGCTTAGGTGTCAGCCAGGTCACAGATACGCAGTATTTT
CASSLGVSQVTDTQYF
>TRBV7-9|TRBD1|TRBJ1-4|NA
TGTGCCAGCAGCCTAGGGGGCGGTAATGAAAAACTGTTTTTT
CASSLGGGNEKLFF
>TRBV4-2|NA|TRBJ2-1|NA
TGTGCCAGCAGCCAAGTTAGAGGTGAGCAGTTCTTC
CASSQVRGEQFF
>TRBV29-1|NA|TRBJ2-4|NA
TGCAGCGTACGGAGAGAGAATGAAAACATTCAGTACTTC
CSVRRENENIQYF
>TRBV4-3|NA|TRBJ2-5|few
TGCGCCAGCAGCCGGCAGGGGACCGAGCAAGAGACCCAGTACTTC
CASSRQGTEQETQYF
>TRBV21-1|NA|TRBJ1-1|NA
TGTGCCAGCAGTTTCACGGACATAACTGAAGCTTTCTTT
CASSFTDITEAFF
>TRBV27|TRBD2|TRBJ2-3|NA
TGTGCCAGCAGTCTCGGACTAGCGGGCTCTAGCACAGATACGCAGTATTTT
CASSLGLAGSSTDTQYF
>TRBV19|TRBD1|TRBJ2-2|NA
TGTGCCAGTAGTATAGCCCAAACAGGGGGCTCAGCCGGGGAGCTGTTTTTT
CASSIAQTGGSAGELFF
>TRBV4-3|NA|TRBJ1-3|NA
TGCGCCAGCAGCCAAACCCCCCGACAGGGAAACACCATATATTTT
CASSQTPRQGNTIYF
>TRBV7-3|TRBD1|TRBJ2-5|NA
TGTGCCAGCAGCTTAACAGCGGCAGGGGGCGCCCAGGGGACCCAGTACTTC
CASSLTAAGGAQGTQYF
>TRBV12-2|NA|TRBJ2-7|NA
TGTGCAAGTCGCTTAGACGAAGGAGCGCCGTACGAGCAGTACTTC
CASRLDEGAPYEQYF
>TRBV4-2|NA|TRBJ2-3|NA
TGTGCCAGCAGCCAAGTTGTCGGGTTTTTTAGCACAGATACGCAGTATTTT
CASSQVVGFFSTDTQYF
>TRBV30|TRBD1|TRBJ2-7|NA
TGTGCCTTTTCTCAGGGGGCCTACGAGCAGTACTTC
CAFSQGAYEQYF
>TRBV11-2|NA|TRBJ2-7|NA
TGTGCCAGCAGCTTAGAAGGGGTCCCCCTTGGCTACGAGCAGTACTTC
CASSLEGVPLGYEQYF
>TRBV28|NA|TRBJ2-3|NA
TGTGCCAGCAGTCCCCTCCTTCCCCGTGTTGGCACAGATACGCAGTATTTT
CASSPLLPRVGTDTQYF
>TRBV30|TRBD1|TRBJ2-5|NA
TGTGCCTGGGACAGGACAGGGCTTTGGGAGACCCAGTACTTC
CAWDRTGLWETQYF
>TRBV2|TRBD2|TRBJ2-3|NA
TGTGCCAGCAGTGAATCCGGACTAGCGGGGTCAGATACGCAGTATTTT
CASSESGLAGSDTQYF
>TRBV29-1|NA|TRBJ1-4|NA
TGCAGCGCCTCCGGGAGCCCTTACGAAAAACTGTTTTTT
CSASGSPYEKLFF
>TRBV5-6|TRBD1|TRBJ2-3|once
TGTGCCAGCAGCTCGGACAGGGTGGCAGATACGCAGTATTTT
CASSSDRVADTQYF
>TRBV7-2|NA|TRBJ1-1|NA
TGTGCCAGCAGCCCAACCCTGAGGGTTTTCTTT
CASSPTLRVFF
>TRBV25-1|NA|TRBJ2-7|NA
TGTGCCAGCAGTGAATCTCTGGACTTCAAAAGTTACGAGCAGTACTTC
CASSESLDFKSYEQYF
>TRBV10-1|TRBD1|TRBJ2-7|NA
TGCGCCAGCAGCGCAGGGGGAGCCTACGAGCAGTACTTC
CASSAGGAYEQYF
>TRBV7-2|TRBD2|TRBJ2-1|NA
TGTGCCAGCACCTTTTTTCTAGCGGGCCCTCGTTCGTACAATGAGCAGTTCTTC
CASTFFLAGPRSYNEQFF
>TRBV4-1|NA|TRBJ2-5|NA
TGCGCCAGCAGCCAAGGGACTACAGGACTAGAGACCCAGTACTTC
CASSQGTTGLETQYF
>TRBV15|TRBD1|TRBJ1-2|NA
TGTGCCACCAGCAGAGCGGACAGGGGGTTATCCTATGGCTACACCTTC
CATSRADRGLSYGYTF
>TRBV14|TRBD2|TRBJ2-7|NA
TGTGCCAGCAGTCGATTCTCCGGGACTAGCGGGAGTAAGGCCTACGAGCAGTACTTC
CASSRFSGTSGSKAYEQYF
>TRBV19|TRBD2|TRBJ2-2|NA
TGTGCCAGTAGTATAAGAGGGGAGGGTGACGGGGAGCTGTTTTTT
CASSIRGEGDGELFF
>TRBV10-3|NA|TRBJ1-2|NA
TGTGCCACCCAAACAGAAAACTATGGCTACACCTTC
CATQTENYGYTF
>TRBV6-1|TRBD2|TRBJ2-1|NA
TGTGCCAGCAGACCGCTAGCGGGAGGGCTCAATGAGCAGTTCTTC
CASRPLAGGLNEQFF
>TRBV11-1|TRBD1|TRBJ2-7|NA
TGTGCCAGCAGCCTATCTACAGGGGGCTCCAGCTCCTACGAGCAGTACTTC
CASSLSTGGSSSYEQYF
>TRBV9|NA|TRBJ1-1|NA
TGTGCCAGCAGCGTAGGCTTCTTTGGGGGGTCTGCTGAAGCTTTCTTT
CASSVGFFGGSAEAFF